A selection of T cell receptor beta chains follows, all from one sample in a study of shared clonotypes between healthy human individuals. Clones were sequenced by immunoSEQ multiplex PCR, and TCRdb holds only the in-frame ones, with some missing. Among hundreds of thousands of clones, around 77% were seen once, and the ten largest hold about 12%. Sequencing was done on a sample of PBMCs. Every receptor here comes from a woman aged 40 to 55 in good health. Some clones in this sample may be carry-over from other donors' samples. CDR3s include the opening cysteine and the closing phenylalanine or tryptophan. Each record gives: clone size, V gene, CDR3 protein. Clone size appears in some rows only: once, few, many, or a class for an expanded clone.

clone size: .
V gene: TRBV5-6
CDR3 protein: CASSCGRIGPLYSNQPQHF

clone size: .
V gene: TRBV4-2
CDR3 protein: CASSQEAGRGYEQYF

clone size: .
V gene: TRBV6-5
CDR3 protein: CASSERQGVDYEQYF

clone size: .
V gene: TRBV10-1
CDR3 protein: CASSLGTDTQYF

clone size: few
V gene: TRBV5-1
CDR3 protein: CASSLVSNQPQHF

clone size: .
V gene: TRBV6-5
CDR3 protein: CASSEVLADTQYF

clone size: .
V gene: TRBV5-4
CDR3 protein: CASSPPGGGISGANVLTF

clone size: .
V gene: TRBV29-1
CDR3 protein: CSVHDRGVAFF

clone size: .
V gene: TRBV5-1
CDR3 protein: CASSPGQEQETQYF

clone size: .
V gene: TRBV19
CDR3 protein: CASSRTNEKLFF

clone size: .
V gene: TRBV4-1
CDR3 protein: CASSRTFSNQPQHF

clone size: .
V gene: TRBV28
CDR3 protein: CASSPPGQGTDTQYF

clone size: few
V gene: TRBV5-1
CDR3 protein: CASSLASGGRSSYNSPLHF

clone size: many
V gene: TRBV9
CDR3 protein: CASSVDSGTYNEQFF

clone size: .
V gene: TRBV28
CDR3 protein: CASSSIAGPSYNEQFF

clone size: once
V gene: TRBV9
CDR3 protein: CASSPTRGWGNTEAFF

clone size: .
V gene: TRBV14
CDR3 protein: CAHTRGGYSLAKNIQYF

clone size: few
V gene: TRBV30
CDR3 protein: CAWTEGRGTLNTEAFF

clone size: .
V gene: TRBV7-2
CDR3 protein: CASSYAYEQYF

clone size: .
V gene: TRBV7-2
CDR3 protein: CASSAETGTYEQYF

clone size: once
V gene: TRBV2
CDR3 protein: CARGLAGVIDEQFF

clone size: .
V gene: TRBV5-5
CDR3 protein: CASSLTGVAKNIQYF

clone size: .
V gene: TRBV7-3
CDR3 protein: CASSHGETQYF

clone size: few
V gene: TRBV5-4
CDR3 protein: CASSFSGRAKNIQYF

clone size: .
V gene: TRBV4-2
CDR3 protein: CASSLGTSGYSYEQYF

clone size: .
V gene: TRBV7-3
CDR3 protein: CASSSAGWEETQYF

clone size: .
V gene: TRBV5-4
CDR3 protein: CASSLSLAGGLAEQYF

clone size: .
V gene: TRBV18
CDR3 protein: CASSPGHLYEQYF

clone size: .
V gene: TRBV20-1
CDR3 protein: CSGQLGETQYF

clone size: .
V gene: TRBV19
CDR3 protein: CASSIDPGRGGYTF

clone size: .
V gene: TRBV18
CDR3 protein: CASSAGLAGHLEQFF

clone size: .
V gene: TRBV18
CDR3 protein: CASSPRGGSTDTQYF

clone size: .
V gene: TRBV19
CDR3 protein: CASSPAIAGAHTEAFF

clone size: .
V gene: TRBV28
CDR3 protein: CASSSRLAGGKQETQYF

clone size: .
V gene: TRBV27
CDR3 protein: CASSLLERAANEQFF

clone size: once
V gene: TRBV6-6
CDR3 protein: CASSLRGLNTEAFF

clone size: .
V gene: TRBV7-2
CDR3 protein: CASSLAGLAGADTQYF

clone size: .
V gene: TRBV5-4
CDR3 protein: CASSTRVGGELFF

clone size: .
V gene: TRBV28
CDR3 protein: CASSLRTPNTGELFF

clone size: many
V gene: TRBV19
CDR3 protein: CASSISRNTEAFF